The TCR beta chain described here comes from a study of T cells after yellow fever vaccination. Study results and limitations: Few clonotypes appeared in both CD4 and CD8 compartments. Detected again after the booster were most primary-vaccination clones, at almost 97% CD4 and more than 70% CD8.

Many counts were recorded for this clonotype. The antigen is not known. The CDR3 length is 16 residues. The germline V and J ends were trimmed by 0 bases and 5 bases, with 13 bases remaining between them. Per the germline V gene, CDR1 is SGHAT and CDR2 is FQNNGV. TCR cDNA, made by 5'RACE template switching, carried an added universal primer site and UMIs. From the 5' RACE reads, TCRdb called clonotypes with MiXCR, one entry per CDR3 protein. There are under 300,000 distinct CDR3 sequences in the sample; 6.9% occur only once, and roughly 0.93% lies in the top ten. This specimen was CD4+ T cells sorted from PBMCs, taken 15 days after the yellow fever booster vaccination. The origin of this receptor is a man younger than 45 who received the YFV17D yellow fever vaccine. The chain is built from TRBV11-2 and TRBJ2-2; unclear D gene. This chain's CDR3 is CASSLDFSLQTGELFF. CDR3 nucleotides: TGTGCCAGCAGCTTAGATTTTTCACTACAAACCGGGGAGCTGTTTTTT. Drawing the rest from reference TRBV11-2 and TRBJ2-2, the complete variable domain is EAGVAQSPRYKIIEKRQSVAFWCNPISGHATLYWYQQILGQGPKLLIQFQNNGVVDDSQLPKDRFSAERLKGVDSTLKIQPAKLEDSAVYLCASSLDFSLQTGELFFGEGSRLTVL.